The 4 T cell receptor beta chains below come from one sample, sequenced in a study of Ad26.COV2.S vaccination and SARS-CoV-2 variants. The treatment was: 15 to 20 received Ad26.COV2.S at low or high dose, single or two shots; several received placebo; per-sample allocation not given. Specimen acquisition occurred on day 63 following the initial vaccine or placebo injection. Data came from immunoSEQ multiplex PCR; TCRdb stores just in-frame clones and leaves some out. The sample lists around 400,000 clones; about 89% were seen once. This specimen consisted of peripheral blood, obtained in a trial of Ad26.COV2.S vaccine versus placebo. Source of these receptors: a person aged 18 to 65 who received the Ad26.COV2.S COVID-19 vaccine or a placebo.

V usage is TRBV28 and J usage is TRBJ2-2; TRBD2 might be the D (5 bases). Between the trimmed V and J ends, which lost 5 bases and 7 bases, there was a span of 14 bases. Germline CDR1 and CDR2: MDHEN and SYDVKM. CDR3 length: 14 amino acids. In nucleotides, the CDR3 is TGTGCCAGCAGTCCGGGATATTTCGACGGGGAGCTGTTTTTT. Protein product: CASSPGYFDGELFF.

The chain combines TRBV30 with TRBJ2-1, with 11 nucleotides matching TRBD2. The CDR3 spans 15 residues. V dropped 5 bases and J dropped 3; count of bases not matched to a gene: 6. Germline V gene data show CDR1 as GTSNPN and CDR2 as SVGIG (reference sequence). CDR3 sequence (DNA): TGTGCCTGGGCGTCCCTAGCGGGAGGCTACAATGAGCAGTTCTTC. Residues: CAWASLAGGYNEQFF.

This clone was observed once. This chain joins TRBV19 and TRBJ2-3; 7 bases are a match to TRBD2. The V and J ends lost 5 bases and 1 base, in that order; junction bases with no gene match: 12. The CDR3 is 17 residues long. CDR1 is LNHDA and CDR2 is SQIVND in the germline V gene (reference sequence). This CDR3 reads CASSFSPLAMGTDTQYF. The CDR3 coding sequence is TGTGCCAGTAGTTTCAGTCCACTAGCGATGGGCACAGATACGCAGTATTTT.

The chain recombines TRBV7-2 with TRBJ2-5; D may be TRBD1 (6 bases). This CDR3 comprises 14 residues. Trimming pared 1 base from V and 4 bases from J, leaving 10 bases between. Germline CDR1 SGHTA, CDR2 FQGNSA. The CDR3 is CASSLVRTVETQYF. The CDR3 coding sequence is TGTGCCAGCAGCTTAGTTCGGACAGTAGAGACCCAGTACTTC. Combining the CDR3 with reference TRBV7-2 and TRBJ2-5 gives the whole variable domain GAGVSQSPSNKVTEKGKDVELRCDPISGHTALYWYRQSLGQGLEFLIYFQGNSAPDKSGLPSDRFSAERTGGSVSTLTIQRTQQEDSAVYLCASSLVRTVETQYFGPGTRLLVL.